This T cell receptor (beta chain) was sequenced during a study of CD8 T cells in Susac syndrome. Random hexamers were used to reverse transcribe an amount of about 0.45 to 1 ug RNA. In TCRdb, the immunoSEQ multiplex PCR reads were re-called with MiXCR into one record per CDR3 protein. The repertoire consists of 84,000 or so distinct CDR3 sequences, with 95% occurring once and the leading ten covering 0.4% to 0.5%. This clonotype was recorded a few times. CDR1 MNHEY and CDR2 SVGAGI come from the germline V gene. This CDR3 is 15 amino acids long. V shed 5 bases, J shed 1 base, and the junction held 3 bases outside the gene matches.

The receptor was isolated from a human donor with Susac syndrome. This chain links TRBV6-5 with TRBJ2-1; 9 bases match TRBD1. Sequences were obtained from CD8+ T cells from PBMCs. The CDR3 loop is CASSPGQGSYNEQFF. The DNA for the CDR3 is TGTGCCAGCAGTCCGGGACAGGGATCCTACAATGAGCAGTTCTTC.